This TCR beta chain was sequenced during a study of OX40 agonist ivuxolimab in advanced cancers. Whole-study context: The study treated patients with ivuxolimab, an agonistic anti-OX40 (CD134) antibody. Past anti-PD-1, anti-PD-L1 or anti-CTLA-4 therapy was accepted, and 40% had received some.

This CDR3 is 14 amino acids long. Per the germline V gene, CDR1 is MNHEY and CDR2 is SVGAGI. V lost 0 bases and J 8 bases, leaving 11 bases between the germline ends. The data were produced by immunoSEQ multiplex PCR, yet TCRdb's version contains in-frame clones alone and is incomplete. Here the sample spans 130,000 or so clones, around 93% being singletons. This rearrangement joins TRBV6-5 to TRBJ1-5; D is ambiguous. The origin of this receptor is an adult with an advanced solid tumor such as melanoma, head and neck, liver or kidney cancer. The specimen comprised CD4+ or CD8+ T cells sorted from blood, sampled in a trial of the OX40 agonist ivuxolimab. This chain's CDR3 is CASSYSYMVEPQHF. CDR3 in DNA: TGTGCCAGCAGTTACTCCTATATGGTAGAGCCCCAGCATTTT.